Presented here are 10 T cell receptor beta chains from one specimen sequenced in a study of shared clonotypes between healthy human individuals. This table comes from immunoSEQ multiplex PCR, and its TCRdb copy is limited to in-frame clones, with some not included. The table shows 550,000 to 850,000 clones, with 72% occurring only once. Sample: memory CD4+ T cells sorted from blood. Subset of the sample: CD45RA-negative fraction. The receptors stem from a woman in her twenties or thirties in good health.

The V and J genes are TRBV11-2 and TRBJ2-3; TRBD1 matches 9 bases. Germline CDR1 reads SGHAT; CDR2 reads FQNNGV. Losses at the gene ends were 4 bases for V and 5 bases for J; bases not matched to a gene: 7. This CDR3 is 15 amino acids long. DNA of the CDR3: TGTGCCAGCAGCTCAGCGGGGACAGGGATAGATACGCAGTATTTT. It codes for CASSSAGTGIDTQYF.

The chain links TRBV28 to TRBJ1-3, with no clear D. This CDR3 comprises 15 residues. CDR1 is MDHEN, CDR2 SYDVKM, per germline. Trimming cost V 6 bases and J 4 bases, with 16 bases left between them. In nucleotides, the CDR3 is TGTGCCAGCAGCCCCCCGGACCGGCCCGGAAACACCATATATTTT. This codes for CASSPPDRPGNTIYF.

The rearrangement joins TRBV7-2 to TRBJ1-1; D not certain. With 5 bases removed from V and 2 bases from J, the gap between germline ends came to 9 bases. The V gene's germline CDR1 is SGHTA and CDR2 FQGNSA. The CDR3 loop spans 13 amino acids. In DNA, the CDR3 is TGTGCCAGCAGCCAAGGGTACAACACTGAAGCTTTCTTT. It translates to CASSQGYNTEAFF.

The chain couples TRBV11-2 to TRBJ1-5; D may be TRBD1 (5 bases). Germline V gene lookup returns CDR1 SGHAT and CDR2 FQNNGV. V lost 5 bases and J lost 2, with 10 bases in between. The CDR3 runs 14 residues. The CDR3: CASSLAGRNQPQHF. CDR3 sequence (DNA): TGTGCCAGCAGCCTGGCGGGGCGCAATCAGCCCCAGCATTTT.

The V and J genes are TRBV4-2 and TRBJ2-7, with D perhaps matching TRBD2 (5 bases). The V end lost 4 bases, the J end lost 7 bases, and 14 bases lay between the germline ends. Germline values: CDR1 LGHNA, CDR2 YNFKEQ. CDR3 length: 13 amino acids. CDR3 in amino acids: CASSLIGNGEQYF. Written as DNA, the CDR3 is TGTGCCAGCAGCCTCATCGGGAATGGGGAGCAGTACTTC.

In nucleotides, the CDR3 is TGTGCCAGCAACAGACATACGAGCTCCTACAATGAGCAGTTCTTC. This codes for CASNRHTSSYNEQFF. V is TRBV2 and J is TRBJ2-1; D is unresolved. V lost 7 bases and J lost 0, with 13 bases in between. The germline V gene has CDR1 SNHLY and CDR2 FYNNEI. This CDR3 contains 15 residues.

V is TRBV29-1 and J is TRBJ1-1, with D hard to call. The CDR3 covers 10 residues. V was clipped by 7 bases and J by 7 bases, with 10 bases between them. Germline V gives CDR1 SQVTM, CDR2 ANQGSEA. The CDR3 protein is CSAQWREAFF. DNA of the CDR3: TGCAGCGCCCAATGGCGTGAAGCTTTCTTT.

Turning to this clone: The same CDR3 also results from other DNA sequences found in this sample. The chain combines TRBV6-5 with TRBJ2-3; TRBD2 matches at 9 bases. The germline V gene has CDR1 MNHEY and CDR2 SVGAGI. Trimming at V came to 2 bases and at J to 1 base, leaving 1 base not matched to a gene. CDR3 length equals 15 residues. CDR3: CASSYRTSGTDTQYF. CDR3 DNA sequence: TGTGCCAGCAGTTACCGGACTAGCGGCACAGATACGCAGTATTTT.

The chain links TRBV18 to TRBJ1-3; D call uncertain. The CDR3 length is 13 residues. In germline, CDR1 is KGHSH, CDR2 LQKENI. The V gene lost 0 bases and the J gene lost 10 bases, with 10 bases spanning the gap. The CDR3 spells CASSPPSSETIYF. DNA for the CDR3: TGTGCCAGCTCACCACCGAGTTCGGAAACCATATATTTT.

The J gene is TRBJ2-2, the V gene TRBV28, with 8 bases aligning to TRBD1. The CDR3 contains 14 residues. Trimming removed 10 bases from V and 1 base from J; junction bases left unmatched: 5. In germline, CDR1 is MDHEN, CDR2 SYDVKM. CDR3 sequence reads: CATRTGWNTGELFF. CDR3 bases: TGTGCCACTAGGACAGGGTGGAACACCGGGGAGCTGTTTTTT.